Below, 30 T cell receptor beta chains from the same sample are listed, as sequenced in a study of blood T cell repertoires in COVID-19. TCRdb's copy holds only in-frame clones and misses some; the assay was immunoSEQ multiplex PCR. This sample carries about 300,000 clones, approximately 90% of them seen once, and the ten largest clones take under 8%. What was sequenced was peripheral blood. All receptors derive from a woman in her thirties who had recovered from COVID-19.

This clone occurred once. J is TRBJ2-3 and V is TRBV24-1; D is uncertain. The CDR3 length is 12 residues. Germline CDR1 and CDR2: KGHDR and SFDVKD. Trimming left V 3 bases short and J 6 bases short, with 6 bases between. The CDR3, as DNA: TGTGCCACCAGTGATCCCAGGGATACGCAGTATTTT. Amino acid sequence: CATSDPRDTQYF.

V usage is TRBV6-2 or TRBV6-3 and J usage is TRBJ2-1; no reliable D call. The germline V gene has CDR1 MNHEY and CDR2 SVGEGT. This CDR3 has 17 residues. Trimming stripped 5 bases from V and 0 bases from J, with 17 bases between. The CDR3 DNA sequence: TGTGCCAGCAGTCCCCCGACTTCACTCCTCTCCTACAATGAGCAGTTCTTC. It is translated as CASSPPTSLLSYNEQFF.

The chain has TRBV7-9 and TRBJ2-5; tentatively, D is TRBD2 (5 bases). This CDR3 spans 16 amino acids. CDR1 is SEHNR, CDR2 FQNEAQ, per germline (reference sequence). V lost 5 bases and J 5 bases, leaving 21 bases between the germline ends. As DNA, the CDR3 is TGTGCCAGCAGCCAGTCGGGGAGCTATGGGCGGGAGACCCAGTACTTC. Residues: CASSQSGSYGRETQYF.

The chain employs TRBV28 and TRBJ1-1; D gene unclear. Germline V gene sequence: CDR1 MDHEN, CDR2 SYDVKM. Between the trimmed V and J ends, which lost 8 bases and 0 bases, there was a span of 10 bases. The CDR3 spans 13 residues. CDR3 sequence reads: CASESLVNTEAFF. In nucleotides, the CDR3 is TGTGCCAGCGAGAGTTTAGTGAACACTGAAGCTTTCTTT.

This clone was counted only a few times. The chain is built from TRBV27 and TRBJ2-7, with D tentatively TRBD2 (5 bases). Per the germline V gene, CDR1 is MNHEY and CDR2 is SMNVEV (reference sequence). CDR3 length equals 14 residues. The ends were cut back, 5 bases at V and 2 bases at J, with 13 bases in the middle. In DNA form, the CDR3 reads TGTGCCAGCAGTCCAGCGGTAGGGCCCTACGAGCAGTACTTC. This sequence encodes CASSPAVGPYEQYF.

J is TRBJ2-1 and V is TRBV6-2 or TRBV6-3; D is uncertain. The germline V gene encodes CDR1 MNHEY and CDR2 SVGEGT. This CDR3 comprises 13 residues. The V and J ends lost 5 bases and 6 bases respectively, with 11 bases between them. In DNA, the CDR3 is TGTGCCAGCAGTCCGGGTAGTGTCAATGAGCAGTTCTTC. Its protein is CASSPGSVNEQFF.

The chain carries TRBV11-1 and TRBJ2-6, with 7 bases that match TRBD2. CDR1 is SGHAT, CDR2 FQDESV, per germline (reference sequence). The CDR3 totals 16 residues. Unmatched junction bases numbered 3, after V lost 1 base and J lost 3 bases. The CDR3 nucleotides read TGTGCCAGCAGCTTAGGGACTAGTTTTGGGGCCAACGTCCTGACTTTC. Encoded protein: CASSLGTSFGANVLTF. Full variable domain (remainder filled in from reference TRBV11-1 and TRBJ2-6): EAEVAQSPRYKITEKSQAVAFWCDPISGHATLYWYRQILGQGPELLVQFQDESVVDDSQLPKDRFSAERLKGVDSTLKIQPAELGDSAMYLCASSLGTSFGANVLTFGAGSRLTVL.

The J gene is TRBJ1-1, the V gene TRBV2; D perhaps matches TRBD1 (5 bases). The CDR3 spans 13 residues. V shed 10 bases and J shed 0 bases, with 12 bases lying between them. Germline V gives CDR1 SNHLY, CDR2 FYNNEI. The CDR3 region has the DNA TGTGCCATGGGGGGTTCTTTGAACACTGAAGCTTTCTTT. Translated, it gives CAMGGSLNTEAFF.

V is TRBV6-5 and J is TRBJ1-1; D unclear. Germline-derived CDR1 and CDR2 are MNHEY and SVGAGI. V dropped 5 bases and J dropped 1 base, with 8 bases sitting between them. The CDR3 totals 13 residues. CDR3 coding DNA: TGTGCCAGCAGTAAGCCGGGGAACACTGAAGCTTTCTTT. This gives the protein CASSKPGNTEAFF.

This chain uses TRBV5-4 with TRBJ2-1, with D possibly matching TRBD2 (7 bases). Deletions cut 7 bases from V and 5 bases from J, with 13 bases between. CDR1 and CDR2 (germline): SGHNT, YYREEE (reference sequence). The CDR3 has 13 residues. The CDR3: CASGRGGNNEQFF. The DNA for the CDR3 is TGTGCCAGCGGGAGGGGGGGAAACAATGAGCAGTTCTTC.

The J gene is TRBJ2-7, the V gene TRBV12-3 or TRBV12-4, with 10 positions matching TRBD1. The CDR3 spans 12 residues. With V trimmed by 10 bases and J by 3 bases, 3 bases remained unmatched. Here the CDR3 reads CATGDRGYEQYF. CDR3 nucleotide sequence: TGTGCCACGGGGGACAGGGGCTACGAGCAGTACTTC.

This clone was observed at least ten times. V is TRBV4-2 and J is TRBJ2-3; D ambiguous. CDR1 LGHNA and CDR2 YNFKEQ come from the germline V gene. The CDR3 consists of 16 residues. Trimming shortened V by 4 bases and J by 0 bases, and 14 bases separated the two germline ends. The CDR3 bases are TGTGCCAGCAGCCCACGCCAGGTTATTAGCACAGATACGCAGTATTTT. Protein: CASSPRQVISTDTQYF.

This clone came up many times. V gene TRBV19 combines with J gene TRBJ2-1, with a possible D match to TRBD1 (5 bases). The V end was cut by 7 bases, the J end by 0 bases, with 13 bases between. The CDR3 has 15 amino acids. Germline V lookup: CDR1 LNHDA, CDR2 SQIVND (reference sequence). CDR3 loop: CASNEGHHSYNEQFF. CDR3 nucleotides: TGTGCCAGTAACGAAGGACACCACTCCTACAATGAGCAGTTCTTC.

Written as DNA, the CDR3 is TGTGCCAGTAGTATGGGGACAGACACCGGGGAGCTGTTTTTT. This codes for CASSMGTDTGELFF. The chain is built from TRBV19 and TRBJ2-2; 7 positions match TRBD1. The trim removed 3 bases at V and 3 bases at J, leaving 1 base unmatched. Germline V gene sequence: CDR1 LNHDA, CDR2 SQIVND (reference sequence). The CDR3 is made up of 14 amino acids.

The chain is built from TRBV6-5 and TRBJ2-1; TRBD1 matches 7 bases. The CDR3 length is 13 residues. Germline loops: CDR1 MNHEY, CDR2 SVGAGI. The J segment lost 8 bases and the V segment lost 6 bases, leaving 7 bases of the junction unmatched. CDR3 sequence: CASRKTGTYEQFF. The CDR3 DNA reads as TGTGCCAGCAGAAAGACAGGGACATATGAGCAGTTCTTC.

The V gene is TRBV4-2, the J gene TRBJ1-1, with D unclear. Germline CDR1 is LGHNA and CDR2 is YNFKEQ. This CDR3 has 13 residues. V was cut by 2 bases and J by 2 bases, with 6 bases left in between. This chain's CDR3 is CASSQQENTEAFF. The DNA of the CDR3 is TGTGCCAGCAGCCAACAGGAAAACACTGAAGCTTTCTTT.

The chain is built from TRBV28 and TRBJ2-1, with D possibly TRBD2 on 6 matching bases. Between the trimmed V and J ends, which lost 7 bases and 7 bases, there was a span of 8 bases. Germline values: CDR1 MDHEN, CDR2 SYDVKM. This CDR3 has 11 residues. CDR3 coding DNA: TGTGCCAGCATTCTAGCGAATGAGCAGTTCTTC. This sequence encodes CASILANEQFF.

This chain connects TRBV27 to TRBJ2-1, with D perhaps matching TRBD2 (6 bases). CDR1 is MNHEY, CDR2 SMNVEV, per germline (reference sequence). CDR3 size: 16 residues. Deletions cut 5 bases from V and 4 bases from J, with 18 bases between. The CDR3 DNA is TGTGCCAGCAGTCCCGGGACTCTTGGAGGATACAATGAGCAGTTCTTC. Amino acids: CASSPGTLGGYNEQFF.

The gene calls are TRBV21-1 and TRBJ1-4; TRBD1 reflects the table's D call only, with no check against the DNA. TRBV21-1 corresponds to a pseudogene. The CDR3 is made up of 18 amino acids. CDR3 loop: CASSEGTGGQPANEKLFF. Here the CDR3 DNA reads TGTGCCAGCAGCGAGGGGACAGGGGGCCAACCGGCTAATGAAAAACTGTTTTTT.

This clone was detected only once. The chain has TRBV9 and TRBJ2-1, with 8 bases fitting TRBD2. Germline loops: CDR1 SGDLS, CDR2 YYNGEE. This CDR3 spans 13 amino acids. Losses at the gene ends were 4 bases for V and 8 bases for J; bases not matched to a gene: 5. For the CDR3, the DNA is TGTGCCAGCAGCCGGGGGGGCTTCGATGAGCAGTTCTTC. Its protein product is CASSRGGFDEQFF.

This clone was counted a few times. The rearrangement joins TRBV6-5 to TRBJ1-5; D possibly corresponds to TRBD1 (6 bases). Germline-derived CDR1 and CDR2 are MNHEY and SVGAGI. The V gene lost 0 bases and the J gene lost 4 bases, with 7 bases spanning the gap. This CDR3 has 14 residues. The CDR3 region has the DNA TGTGCCAGCAGTTACTCCGGACAGAATCAGCCCCAGCATTTT. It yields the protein CASSYSGQNQPQHF.

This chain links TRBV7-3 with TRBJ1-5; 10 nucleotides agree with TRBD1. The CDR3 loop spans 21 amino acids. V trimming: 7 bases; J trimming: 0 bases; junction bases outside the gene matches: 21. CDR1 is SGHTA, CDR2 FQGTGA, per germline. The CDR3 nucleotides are TGTGCCAGCATCCAGATACTCCGGGACAGGGGCGAAATCCATAGCAATCAGCCCCAGCATTTT. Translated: CASIQILRDRGEIHSNQPQHF.

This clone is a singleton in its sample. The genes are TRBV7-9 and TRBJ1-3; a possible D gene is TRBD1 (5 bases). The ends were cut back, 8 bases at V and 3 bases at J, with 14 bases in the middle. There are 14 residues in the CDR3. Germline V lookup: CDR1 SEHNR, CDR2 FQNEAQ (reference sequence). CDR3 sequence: CASYQGGSGNTIYF. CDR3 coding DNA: TGTGCCAGCTACCAGGGAGGGAGTGGAAACACCATATATTTT.

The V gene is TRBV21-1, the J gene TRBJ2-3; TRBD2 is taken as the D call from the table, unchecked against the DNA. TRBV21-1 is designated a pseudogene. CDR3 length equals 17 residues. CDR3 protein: CASSKGPSGYSTDTQYF. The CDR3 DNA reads TGTGCCAGCAGCAAAGGTCCTAGCGGGTATAGCACAGATACGCAGTATTTT.

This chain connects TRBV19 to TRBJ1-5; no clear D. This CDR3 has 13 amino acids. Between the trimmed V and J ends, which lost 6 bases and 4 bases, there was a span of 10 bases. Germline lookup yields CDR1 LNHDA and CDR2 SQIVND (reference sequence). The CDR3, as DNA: TGTGCCAGTAGCCGCGGGGAAAATCAGCCCCAGCATTTT. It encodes CASSRGENQPQHF.

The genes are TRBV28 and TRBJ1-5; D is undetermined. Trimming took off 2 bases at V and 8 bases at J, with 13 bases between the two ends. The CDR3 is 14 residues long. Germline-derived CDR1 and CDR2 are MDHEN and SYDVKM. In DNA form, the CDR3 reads TGTGCCAGCAGTTTAAGGACGGGATGGGAGCCCCAGCATTTT. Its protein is CASSLRTGWEPQHF.

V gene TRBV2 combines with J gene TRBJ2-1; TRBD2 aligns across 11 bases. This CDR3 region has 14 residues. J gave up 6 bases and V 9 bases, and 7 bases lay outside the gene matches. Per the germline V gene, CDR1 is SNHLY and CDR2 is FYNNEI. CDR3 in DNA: TGTGCCAGGAGCCTGGGACTAGCGGCCAATGAGCAGTTCTTC. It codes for CARSLGLAANEQFF.

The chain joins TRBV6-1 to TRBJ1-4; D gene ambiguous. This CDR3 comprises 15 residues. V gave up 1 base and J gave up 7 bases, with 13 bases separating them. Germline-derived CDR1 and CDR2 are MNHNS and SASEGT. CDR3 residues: CASSEVGLSGEKLFF. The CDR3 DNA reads TGTGCCAGCAGTGAAGTCGGGTTAAGCGGTGAAAAACTGTTTTTT.

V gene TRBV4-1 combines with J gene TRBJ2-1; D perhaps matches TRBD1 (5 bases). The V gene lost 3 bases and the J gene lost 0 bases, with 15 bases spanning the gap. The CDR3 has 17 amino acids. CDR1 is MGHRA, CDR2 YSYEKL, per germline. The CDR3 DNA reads TGCGCCAGCAGCCAGTTCCCAGGGTCCTCCTCCTACAATGAGCAGTTCTTC. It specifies CASSQFPGSSSYNEQFF.

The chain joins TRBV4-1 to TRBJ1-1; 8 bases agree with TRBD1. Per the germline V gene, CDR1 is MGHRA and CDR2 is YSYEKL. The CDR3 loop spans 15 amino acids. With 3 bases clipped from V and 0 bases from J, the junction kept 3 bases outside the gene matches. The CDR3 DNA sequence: TGCGCCAGCAGCCACTGGGACAGGATGAACACTGAAGCTTTCTTT. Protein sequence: CASSHWDRMNTEAFF.